The next 2 T cell receptor beta chains were all read from a single sample in a study of glioma-infiltrating T cells after dendritic cell vaccination. Assay used: immunoSEQ multiplex PCR; TCRdb lists only in-frame clones, some missing. This repertoire shows roughly 80,000 clones, more than 75% found once; its top ten account for approximately 2.4%. The time point is: after dendritic cell vaccination, including at tumor progression/relapse. Specimen: blood, collected after dendritic cell vaccination. Source of these receptors: a human donor with glioblastoma.

The rearrangement joins TRBV7-2 to TRBJ2-1; 7 bases align to TRBD2. V gave up 5 bases and J gave up 8 bases; unmatched junction bases: 12. The germline gives CDR1 SGHTA, CDR2 FQGNSA. This CDR3 has 15 amino acids. Here the CDR3 DNA reads TGTGCCAGCAGCGTACGACTAGGTGGGAGGGATGAGCAGTTCTTC. Translating it yields CASSVRLGGRDEQFF.

This clone was seen a single time. The chain is built from TRBV27 and TRBJ2-7; 7 bases agree with TRBD1. CDR3 length: 14 residues. V trimming: 5 bases; J trimming: 2 bases; junction bases outside the gene matches: 6. The germline CDR1 and CDR2 sequences are MNHEY and SMNVEV (reference sequence). The CDR3 loop is CASSIRQGPYEQYF. CDR3 nucleotides: TGTGCCAGCAGTATCCGACAGGGCCCCTACGAGCAGTACTTC.